This is a list of T cell receptor beta chains from one sample in a study of blood T cell repertoires in COVID-19. Sequenced by immunoSEQ multiplex PCR; TCRdb stores in-frame clones only, minus some. The sample has some 170,000 clones, 90% seen once; the top ten hold 15% to 20%. The sequenced sample consisted of peripheral blood. Receptors originate from a man in his 60s with active or convalescent COVID-19. CDR3s include the opening cysteine and the closing phenylalanine or tryptophan. The D gene is left open where the match is weak. Part of the rows lack a size; the others show once, few, many or a class for expanded clones.

TGTGCCAGCAGCTTAGGGGTAAGGGGGAGCAATCAGCCCCAGCATTTT,CASSLGVRGSNQPQHF,.,.,TRBJ1-5,TRBV7-2
TGTGCCAGCAGCCTCCCCGGGGGTTTCACTGAAGCTTTCTTT,CASSLPGGFTEAFF,.,.,TRBJ1-1,TRBV9
TGTGCCAGCAGCCCTTATGAGGGCGCATTTTCACCCCTCCACTTT,CASSPYEGAFSPLHF,once,.,TRBJ1-6,TRBV5-6
TGCGCCAGCAGTGAGACACTAGCGAGCACAGATACGCAGTATTTT,CASSETLASTDTQYF,.,TRBD2,TRBJ2-3,TRBV10-1
TGCGCCAGCAGCCAAAACAGGGGATCTAACTATGGCTACACCTTC,CASSQNRGSNYGYTF,.,TRBD1,TRBJ1-2,TRBV5-1
TGTGCCAGCGATTCCCATACAGGTTCTGAAGCTTTCTTT,CASDSHTGSEAFF,.,.,TRBJ1-1,TRBV12-3/TRBV12-4
TGTGCCAGTAGTATTCGAGCGGGGGGGAGGAACAATGAGCAGTTCTTC,CASSIRAGGRNNEQFF,.,TRBD2,TRBJ2-1,TRBV19
TGCGCCAGCAGCCAAGGAAGCCAGGGTTCCTACGAGCAGTACTTC,CASSQGSQGSYEQYF,.,.,TRBJ2-7,TRBV4-1
TGTGCCAGCCGAAGGGGGACAGGGGGCGCGTGGACTGAAGCTTTCTTT,CASRRGTGGAWTEAFF,.,TRBD1,TRBJ1-1,TRBV6-6
TGTGCCAGTAGTATAGGTCGGGACAGGGGGTTGGGCTACACCTTC,CASSIGRDRGLGYTF,.,TRBD1,TRBJ1-2,TRBV19
TGCGCCAGCAACGGGGGGGGCCTAGGAGAAGAGACCCAGTACTTC,CASNGGGLGEETQYF,.,TRBD2,TRBJ2-5,TRBV10-2
TGTGCCAGCTCACCCGGGACTAGCGGAAACAATGAGCAGTTCTTC,CASSPGTSGNNEQFF,.,TRBD2,TRBJ2-1,TRBV18
TGTGCCAGCAGCTTATACGGACAGGGGTTTAATGAAAAACTGTTTTTT,CASSLYGQGFNEKLFF,few,TRBD1,TRBJ1-4,TRBV11-2
TGTGCCAGCAGCCCCGGGGGGGGCCGGAGTGAGCAGTTCTTC,CASSPGGGRSEQFF,.,TRBD2,TRBJ2-1,TRBV14
TGTGCCAGCAGCTTTAGGCAGGCCGAGATAGAGACCCAGTACTTC,CASSFRQAEIETQYF,.,.,TRBJ2-5,TRBV11-3
TGTGCCAGCAGCCAAACTAGCACCGGGGAGCTGTTTTTT,CASSQTSTGELFF,.,.,TRBJ2-2,TRBV3-1/TRBV3-2
TGTGCCAGCAGCCCCCAGGGGCTGAACACCGGGGAGCTGTTTTTT,CASSPQGLNTGELFF,.,.,TRBJ2-2,TRBV3-1/TRBV3-2